The 10 T cell receptor beta chains given below trace back to one sample, sequenced in a study of T cell clonality in common variable immunodeficiency. The method was immunoSEQ multiplex PCR; TCRdb's version includes in-frame clones alone and lacks a portion of them. Recorded here are roughly 52,000 clones, with no singletons, and the ten leading clones hold roughly 3.4%. Sequenced: peripheral blood mononuclear cells. These receptors all come from a person between 18 and 70 years old in good health.

Comments on this clone: Sequencing ends 3 residues short of the CDR3 end; the germline J gene provides the rest. This chain uses TRBV6-2 or TRBV6-3 with TRBJ2-4; D is undetermined. There are 12 residues in the CDR3. CDR1 is MNHEY and CDR2 is SVGEGT in the germline V gene. The CDR3: CASSYFSYGQYF. The covered CDR3 bases are TGTGCCAGCAGTTACTTTAGCTATGGT.

Many counts were recorded for this clone. Read sequence stops 3 residues before the CDR3 end, and the germline J gene provides the missing end. This chain links TRBV19 with TRBJ2-6; 9 bases map to TRBD2. Germline loops: CDR1 LNHDA, CDR2 SQIVND (reference sequence). J lost 2 bases, V lost 3 bases, and 8 bases had no gene match. The CDR3 has 18 amino acids. The CDR3 is CASSMLLAGVPGANVLTF. The covered CDR3 bases are TGTGCCAGTAGTATGCTTTTAGCGGGAGTACCTGGGGCCAACGTC.

To note about this clone: With a much larger clone just one base away, this may be a read error. The covered CDR3 bases are TGTGCCAGCAGCTTAGAATTCGGTTCACCA. It specifies CASSLEFGSP. The full CDR3 protein reads CASSLEFGSPLFF. The rearrangement joins TRBV7-3 to TRBJ1-4; D not resolved. The observed sequence ends 3 residues before the CDR3 terminus, with the missing tail filled in from the germline J gene. The germline gives CDR1 SGHTA, CDR2 FQGTGA. This CDR3 region has 13 residues.

This clone has at least ten counts. The read ends 3 residues shy of where the CDR3 ends; the end is completed using the germline J gene. This chain uses TRBV7-8 with TRBJ2-5; perhaps TRBD2 as D (5 bases). This CDR3 has 12 residues. The germline V gene encodes CDR1 SGHVS and CDR2 FQNEAQ. With 3 bases removed from V and 4 bases from J, the gap between germline ends came to 6 bases. The CDR3 is CASSFLAETQYF. The covered CDR3 bases are TGTGCCAGCAGCTTCCTAGCAGAGACC.

This clone appeared many times. The read ends 3 residues shy of where the CDR3 ends; the end is completed using the germline J gene. V usage is TRBV14 and J usage is TRBJ2-1, with 9 bases fitting TRBD1. V shed 3 bases and J 4 bases; nucleotides not matched to a gene: 7. Germline CDR1 reads SGHDN; CDR2 reads FVKESK. The CDR3 sequence is 16 residues long. Partial CDR3 DNA: TGTGCCAGCAGCCAGGCGCGGGACAGGGAATACAATGAG. It is translated as CASSQARDREYNE. The whole CDR3 protein is CASSQARDREYNEQFF.

This clone has at least ten counts. The CDR3 end falls 3 residues outside the read, so it is completed with the germline J gene. V and J are TRBV12-5 and TRBJ2-7; 12 bases are a match to TRBD2. The trim removed 1 base at V and 1 base at J, leaving 17 bases unmatched. Germline V gene data show CDR1 as LGHNT and CDR2 as FRNRAP. The CDR3 consists of 21 residues. The CDR3 spells CASGLALTLLAGGPRSYEQYF. The DNA read from the CDR3 is TGTGCTAGTGGTTTGGCACTAACGCTCCTAGCGGGAGGGCCTAGGTCCTACGAG.

Ten or more counts support this clone. The CDR3 extends 3 residues past the end of the read, so its final part is completed from the germline J gene. The gene calls are TRBV10-3 and TRBJ2-5; tentative D call: TRBD1 (5 bases). The germline V gene encodes CDR1 ENHRY and CDR2 SYGVKD. The CDR3 is 14 amino acids. V shed 2 bases and J shed 4 bases, with 11 bases lying between them. The CDR3: CAISEGRGGETQYF. The sequenced CDR3 bases are TGTGCCATCAGTGAGGGAAGGGGCGGAGAGACC.

This clone was observed a few times. The covered CDR3 bases are TGTGCCAGTAGTATAACCACAGGTTTGGGCACTGAA. It codes for CASSITTGLGTE. The CDR3 as a whole reads CASSITTGLGTEAFF. This chain connects TRBV19 to TRBJ1-1; possibly TRBD1 for D (5 bases). The read is 3 residues too short to cover the CDR3 end, so that end is filled in from the germline J gene. Trimming took 2 bases from V and 4 from J, leaving 14 bases between them. Per germline, CDR1 LNHDA and CDR2 SQIVND (reference sequence). CDR3 length: 15 amino acids.

This clone appeared many times. Read data end 3 residues before the CDR3 end; the end is taken from the germline J gene. The genes are TRBV5-1 and TRBJ2-7, with 8 nucleotides matching TRBD1. Trimming cost V 3 bases and J 6 bases; bases outside gene matches: 8. Germline CDR1 SGHRS, CDR2 YFSETQ. The CDR3 spans 14 residues. CDR3 sequence reads: CASSWRTGTGEQYF. Partial CDR3 DNA: TGCGCCAGCAGCTGGAGGACAGGGACTGGCGAG.

There are many counts of this clone. The read falls 3 residues short of the CDR3 end, and the missing part is taken from the germline J gene. The same CDR3 arises from other DNA sequences in this sample as well. The chain combines TRBV19 with TRBJ1-2, with TRBD1 identical over 11 bases. Germline trimming cut 5 bases from V and 2 bases from J; bases unmatched to any gene: 4. CDR1 is LNHDA, CDR2 SQIVND, per germline (reference sequence). The CDR3 has 15 amino acids. CDR3 protein: CASSWTGGANYGYTF. CDR3 bases read: TGTGCCAGTAGTTGGACAGGGGGCGCAAACTATGGC.